A selection of T cell receptor beta chains follows, all from one sample in a study of T-cell memory formation after mild COVID-19. TCRdb re-derived calls from the 5' RACE reads in MiXCR, one entry per CDR3 protein. The data hold 250,000 to 350,000 distinct CDR3 sequences, with approximately 19% observed a single time. Sequences were obtained from PBMCs or a T cell subset sorted from them (not recorded which). These receptors came from a young man who had mild COVID-19 (a few samples of this study predate the infection). Cell type and time point are not known. The CDR3 runs from the conserved cysteine through the conserved F or W. Fields, in order: J gene, D gene, clone size, V gene, CDR3 protein. The D gene is left open where the match is weak. The size field is filled for only some rows; it gives once, few, many or a size class.

>TRBJ2-7|TRBD1|few|TRBV5-1
CASSLGGQARWDEQYF
>TRBJ2-6|NA|NA|TRBV6-2/TRBV6-3
CASSQGPLLSGANVLTF
>TRBJ2-5|NA|NA|TRBV20-1
CSASYSALGTQYF
>TRBJ2-1|NA|many|TRBV6-2/TRBV6-3
CASSEDQGLPYNEQFF
>TRBJ2-1|TRBD2|NA|TRBV4-1
CASSPTGTRGSNEQFF
>TRBJ2-2|NA|NA|TRBV20-1
CSARQKWIAGELFF
>TRBJ1-5|NA|few|TRBV6-5
CASSYRGRNQPQHF
>TRBJ1-6|NA|NA|TRBV7-6
CASSLVRGYNSPLHF
>TRBJ2-3|TRBD1|NA|TRBV12-3/TRBV12-4
CASSMTGASDTQYF
>TRBJ1-1|NA|NA|TRBV12-3/TRBV12-4
CASRTLDTEAFF
>TRBJ1-5|NA|few|TRBV4-1
CASSGPDSNQPQHF
>TRBJ2-7|NA|once|TRBV6-1
CASSEDGSSYEQYF
>TRBJ1-4|NA|NA|TRBV27
CASTTGTGEKLFF
>TRBJ2-7|NA|NA|TRBV21-1
CASSKALRDEQYF
>TRBJ2-2|NA|NA|TRBV12-3/TRBV12-4
CASSLSAANTGELFF
>TRBJ1-5|NA|few|TRBV6-6
CASSYSMSQTNSNQPQHF
>TRBJ2-6|TRBD1|NA|TRBV6-6
CASSIWTGVNSGANVLTF
>TRBJ2-7|TRBD2|NA|TRBV5-1
CASSLGLAGSEQYF
>TRBJ2-1|NA|few|TRBV4-1
CASSQVNSPEQFF
>TRBJ2-1|NA|NA|TRBV27
CASNPFGSQFNEQFF
>TRBJ2-1|NA|few|TRBV5-1
CASSLPDALDEQFF
>TRBJ2-1|TRBD2|few|TRBV6-2/TRBV6-3
CASSYRGGNEQFF
>TRBJ1-1|NA|few|TRBV5-8
CASPGQRLEAFF
>TRBJ1-1|NA|NA|TRBV5-1
CASSAGMNTEAFF
>TRBJ2-3|TRBD2|NA|TRBV12-3/TRBV12-4
CASSPRPPTSGGAGGTDTQYF
>TRBJ2-5|NA|NA|TRBV12-3/TRBV12-4
CASSNLEYQETQYF
>TRBJ1-1|NA|NA|TRBV5-1
CASSLVGGFETEAFF
>TRBJ2-7|TRBD2|NA|TRBV20-1
CSASGGNTYEQYF
>TRBJ1-1|TRBD1|few|TRBV2
CASRDNRGTEAFF
>TRBJ2-5|TRBD2|NA|TRBV7-9
CASSLVAGVSETQYF
>TRBJ2-3|NA|few|TRBV4-3
CASSGQPGGDTQYF
>TRBJ2-7|NA|many|TRBV7-2
CASSLGLDAYEQYF
>TRBJ2-7|TRBD1|NA|TRBV4-2
CASSLGQGMAYEQYF
>TRBJ2-5|NA|NA|TRBV21-1
CASSKAPGQLLIETQYF
>TRBJ1-2|NA|few|TRBV15
CATSRDQGMGGYTF
>TRBJ2-5|NA|few|TRBV12-3/TRBV12-4
CASLGGRETQYF
>TRBJ1-5|NA|NA|TRBV28
CASKSLRFGREWNQPQHF
>TRBJ2-1|TRBD1|few|TRBV4-2
CASSQESTGWGNEQFF
>TRBJ2-3|TRBD2|NA|TRBV7-2
CASSKRTSNPDTQYF
>TRBJ2-3|TRBD1|NA|TRBV2
CASNSDRAGTDTQYF
>TRBJ2-7|TRBD1|NA|TRBV12-3/TRBV12-4
CASSKQGAIYEQYF
>TRBJ1-4|TRBD1|many|TRBV12-3/TRBV12-4
CASSSGTGLSEKLFF
>TRBJ2-3|NA|few|TRBV20-1
CSAKGGATGSTDTQYF
>TRBJ1-1|NA|NA|TRBV20-1
CSARDPGGRHTEAFF
>TRBJ1-1|NA|few|TRBV20-1
CSARNWFSNTEAFF
>TRBJ2-1|TRBD2|few|TRBV5-1
CASSYVAGRGNEQFF
>TRBJ1-1|TRBD1|NA|TRBV4-3
CASSQEDRANMNTEAFF
>TRBJ2-3|TRBD2|few|TRBV7-6
CASSLGAQRGYPDTQYF
>TRBJ1-1|NA|few|TRBV18
CASSPPAGDTEAFF
>TRBJ1-5|NA|few|TRBV7-8
CASSLQTTSNQPQHF
>TRBJ2-3|NA|NA|TRBV4-1
CASSQAIQGVYQFTDTQYF
>TRBJ2-7|NA|NA|TRBV5-4
CASTPRKGEQYF
>TRBJ1-2|TRBD1|NA|TRBV6-2/TRBV6-3
CASSYLETMDRANYCYTF